This passage covers 11 T cell receptor beta chains from one sample sequenced in a study of blood T cell repertoires in COVID-19. Assay used: immunoSEQ multiplex PCR; TCRdb lists only in-frame clones, some missing. The sample lists 51,000 or so clones, roughly nine tenths occurring once. The sequencing input was peripheral blood. The receptors derive from a man older than 75 with active or convalescent COVID-19.

In regard to this clone: The same CDR3 can be traced to other DNA sequences in this sample. The CDR3 DNA is TGTGCCAGCAGCTCGGGACTAGCGGGAGGCTCAGATACGCAGTATTTT. It is translated as CASSSGLAGGSDTQYF. The chain recombines TRBV5-4 with TRBJ2-3; 15 nucleotides line up with TRBD2. After removal of 3 bases from V and 4 bases from J, the junction contained 3 bases not matched to a gene. This CDR3 is built from 16 residues. Per the germline V gene, CDR1 is SGHNT and CDR2 is YYREEE (reference sequence).

The chain recombines TRBV28 with TRBJ1-2; TRBD1 is a possible D gene (6 bases). V was trimmed by 5 bases and J by 4 bases, leaving 14 bases between them. Germline V lookup: CDR1 MDHEN, CDR2 SYDVKM. The CDR3 runs 14 residues. The CDR3 sequence is CASSATGQLYGYTF. The CDR3 coding sequence is TGTGCCAGCAGTGCTACTGGACAGCTCTATGGCTACACCTTC.

This chain uses TRBV4-2 with TRBJ2-7; D might be TRBD2 (5 bases). This CDR3 comprises 15 residues. The ends were cut back, 4 bases at V and 3 bases at J, with 16 bases in the middle. The V gene's germline CDR1 is LGHNA and CDR2 YNFKEQ. The CDR3 loop is CASSPAGGNNYEQYF. In nucleotides, the CDR3 is TGTGCCAGCAGCCCCGCCGGAGGAAATAACTACGAGCAGTACTTC.

This chain joins TRBV7-9 and TRBJ2-7; weak D call: TRBD1 (5 bases). Trimming shortened V by 2 bases and J by 2 bases, and 7 bases separated the two germline ends. The CDR3 length is 13 residues. Germline V gene data show CDR1 as SEHNR and CDR2 as FQNEAQ (reference sequence). CDR3 sequence (DNA): TGTGCCAGCAGCTTATTAGGGGCCTACGAGCAGTACTTC. As protein: CASSLLGAYEQYF.

V usage is TRBV7-9 and J usage is TRBJ1-5, with TRBD1 matching over 11 bases. The CDR3 totals 14 residues. CDR1 and CDR2 (germline): SEHNR, FQNEAQ (reference sequence). V dropped 10 bases and J dropped 6; count of bases not matched to a gene: 8. In DNA form, the CDR3 reads TGTGCCACCACCCCGGGACAGGGGGTTCAGCCCCAGCATTTT. Translation: CATTPGQGVQPQHF. Complete variable domain (other parts from reference TRBV7-9 and TRBJ1-5): DTGVSQNPRHKITKRGQNVTFRCDPISEHNRLYWYRQTLGQGPEFLTYFQNEAQLEKSRLLSDRFSAERPKGSFSTLEIQRTEQGDSAMYLCATTPGQGVQPQHFGDGTRLSIL.

The CDR3 loop is CASSVVTSGYEQYF. Here the CDR3 DNA reads TGTGCCAGCAGCGTGGTCACTAGCGGGTACGAGCAGTACTTC. The V gene is TRBV7-2, the J gene TRBJ2-7, with TRBD2 identical over 9 bases. This CDR3 spans 14 amino acids. Per germline, CDR1 SGHTA and CDR2 FQGNSA. Unmatched junction bases numbered 6, after V lost 5 bases and J lost 4 bases. Full variable domain (outside the CDR3, taken from reference TRBV7-2 and TRBJ2-7): GAGVSQSPSNKVTEKGKDVELRCDPISGHTALYWYRQSLGQGLEFLIYFQGNSAPDKSGLPSDRFSAERTGGSVSTLTIQRTQQEDSAVYLCASSVVTSGYEQYFGPGTRLTVT.

This sequence joins TRBV7-2 and TRBJ2-7, with D possibly TRBD1 on 5 matching bases. V dropped 3 bases and J dropped 0 bases, with 6 bases sitting between them. The germline V gene has CDR1 SGHTA and CDR2 FQGNSA. This CDR3 contains 13 residues. DNA of the CDR3: TGTGCCAGCAGCTTGGACATCTCCTACGAGCAGTACTTC. This translates into CASSLDISYEQYF.

This clone was observed once. The chain's CDR3 is CAITPRGWTEAFF. As DNA, the CDR3 is TGTGCCATCACTCCTCGGGGATGGACTGAAGCTTTCTTT. The chain is built from TRBV10-3 and TRBJ1-1; D gene unclear. The germline V gene encodes CDR1 ENHRY and CDR2 SYGVKD. Trimming stripped 7 bases from V and 5 bases from J, with 14 bases between. The CDR3 is made up of 13 amino acids.

As DNA, the CDR3 is TGTGCCAGCTCACCACCAGCAGGGTCTACAGTGAGGCAGTTCTTC. It is translated as CASSPPAGSTVRQFF. This chain joins TRBV18 and TRBJ2-1; a possible D gene is TRBD1 (5 bases). V was cut by 0 bases and J by 12 bases, with 18 bases left in between. Looked up from germline, CDR1 is KGHSH and CDR2 is LQKENI. The CDR3 covers 15 residues.

This clone came up once. The chain combines TRBV12-3 or TRBV12-4 with TRBJ2-1; the D gene is possibly TRBD1 (5 bases). The CDR3 is 11 amino acids. Trimming took off 6 bases at V and 5 bases at J, with 5 bases between the two ends. In nucleotides, the CDR3 is TGTGCCAGCAGGGACAACAATGAGCAGTTCTTC. Its translation: CASRDNNEQFF.

The J gene is TRBJ2-7, the V gene TRBV4-2; 13 bases fit TRBD2. The V and J ends lost 4 bases and 6 bases, in that order; junction bases with no gene match: 3. This CDR3 contains 14 residues. Germline CDR1 and CDR2: LGHNA and YNFKEQ. The CDR3 is CASSPTSGRPEQYF. The CDR3 DNA is TGTGCCAGCAGCCCGACTAGCGGGAGGCCCGAGCAGTACTTC.